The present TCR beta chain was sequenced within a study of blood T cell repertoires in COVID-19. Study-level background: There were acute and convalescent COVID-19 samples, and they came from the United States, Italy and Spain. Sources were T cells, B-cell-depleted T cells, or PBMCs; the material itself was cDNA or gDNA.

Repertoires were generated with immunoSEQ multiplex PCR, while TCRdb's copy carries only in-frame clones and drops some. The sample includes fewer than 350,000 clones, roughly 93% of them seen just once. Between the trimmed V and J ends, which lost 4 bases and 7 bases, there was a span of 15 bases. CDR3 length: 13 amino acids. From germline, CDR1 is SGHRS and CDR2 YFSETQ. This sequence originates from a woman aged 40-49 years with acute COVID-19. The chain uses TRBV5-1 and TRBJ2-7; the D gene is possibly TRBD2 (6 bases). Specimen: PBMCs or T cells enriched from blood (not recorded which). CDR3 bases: TGCGCCAGCAGCCTCGGCGGGGCTTTGGAGCAGTACTTC. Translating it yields CASSLGGALEQYF.